The next 26 T cell receptor beta chains were all read from a single sample in a study of patients and donors after allogeneic stem cell transplantation. TCRdb re-analysed the RT-PCR reads in MiXCR, keeping a single row per CDR3 protein. The table records approximately 210,000 distinct CDR3 sequences, around two fifths of them present only once. The sequencing sample was made of blood, either unsorted or a sorted T cell fraction (not recorded which). These receptors originate from a human donor who was either an allogeneic HSCT recipient or a stem cell or donor lymphocyte infusion donor (not recorded which). It is not recorded whose cells these are; they may come from a transplant donor.

The chain has TRBV23-1 and TRBJ1-6; no clear D gene. TRBV23-1 is placed among ORFs of uncertain function. The CDR3 totals 11 residues. Trimming removed 11 bases at V and 7 bases at J, with 9 bases between. The CDR3 loop reads CARFENSPLHF. CDR3 coding DNA: TGCGCCCGTTTTGAGAATTCACCCCTCCACTTT.

The chain carries TRBV4-3 and TRBJ2-1; 8 bases are a match to TRBD2. The CDR3 is made up of 17 amino acids. Germline loops: CDR1 LGHNA, CDR2 YSLEER. V trimming: 1 base; J trimming: 0 bases; junction bases outside the gene matches: 5. DNA for the CDR3: TGCGCCAGCAGCCAAGGAACAACTAGCGGCTCCTACAATGAGCAGTTCTTC. It specifies CASSQGTTSGSYNEQFF.

Points on this clonotype: Compared with germline, one end of the junction differs, possibly owing to a read error. The chain uses TRBV6-2 or TRBV6-3 and TRBJ2-4, with a tentative D call TRBD2 (6 bases). This CDR3 is 15 amino acids long. CDR1 and CDR2 (germline): MNHEY, SVGEGT. In DNA, the CDR3 is TGTGCCAGCAGTTACCCAGGACTACCCAAAGACATTCAGTACTTC. Translating gives CASSYPGLPKDIQYF.

The chain joins TRBV29-1 to TRBJ1-2; D gene unclear. The germline gives CDR1 SQVTM, CDR2 ANQGSEA. V was shortened by 0 bases and J by 5 bases, with 7 bases between the two germline ends. The CDR3 totals 12 residues. The CDR3: CSVEDLTYGYTF. The CDR3 DNA is TGCAGCGTTGAAGATCTGACATATGGCTACACCTTC.

This chain connects TRBV3-1 to TRBJ1-5; 7 nucleotides agree with TRBD1. Looked up from germline, CDR1 is LGHDT and CDR2 is YNNKEL (reference sequence). CDR3 size: 15 residues. Trimming cost V 1 base and J 5 bases; bases outside gene matches: 5. The CDR3 loop is CASSQGGTEDQPQHF. CDR3 nucleotide sequence: TGTGCCAGCAGCCAAGGAGGGACAGAAGATCAGCCCCAGCATTTT.

This chain joins TRBV29-1 and TRBJ2-1; D ambiguous. Trimming pared 6 bases from V and 2 bases from J, leaving 11 bases between. Per germline, CDR1 SQVTM and CDR2 ANQGSEA. This CDR3 is built from 13 residues. CDR3 DNA sequence: TGCAGCGTGGGTCGAGGCACCTACAATGAGCAGTTCTTC. Its protein is CSVGRGTYNEQFF.

This clonotype was observed a handful of times. J is TRBJ1-4 and V is TRBV12-3 or TRBV12-4, with 10 bases lining up with TRBD1. The CDR3 runs 16 residues. V dropped 9 bases and J dropped 4; count of bases not matched to a gene: 11. The CDR3 DNA reads TGTGCCAGTTCCGGGACAGGGGAATTTAATAATGAAAAACTGTTTTTT. Protein: CASSGTGEFNNEKLFF.

CDR3 loop: CASSQASGLYEQYF. DNA of the CDR3: TGTGCCAGCAGCCAGGCCAGCGGGCTTTACGAGCAGTACTTC. The rearrangement links TRBV4-2 to TRBJ2-7, with D maybe TRBD2 (6 bases). Germline loops: CDR1 LGHNA, CDR2 YNFKEQ. Trimming removed 3 bases at V and 4 bases at J, with 13 bases between. The CDR3 totals 14 residues.

The rearrangement uses TRBV4-3 and TRBJ2-7, with a weak D call TRBD2 (5 bases). This CDR3 is 18 amino acids long. V was shortened by 0 bases and J by 2 bases, with 20 bases between the two germline ends. Germline CDR1 reads LGHNA; CDR2 reads YSLEER. The CDR3 spells CASSQEIYRGPLTYEQYF. CDR3 in DNA: TGCGCCAGCAGCCAAGAGATTTATCGGGGTCCCCTTACCTACGAGCAGTACTTC.

Comment on this clonotype: An end of the junction differs from the germline gene, which may be a read error. The V call is TRBV12-3 or TRBV12-4, the J call TRBJ2-7; TRBD2 matches 8 bases. CDR3 length equals 14 residues. The CDR3, as DNA: TGTGCCAGCAGTTTGGCCAGCGGGGGCCGGGGAATGGACTTC. It translates to CASSLASGGRGMDF.

At least ten counts were recorded for this clonotype. J is TRBJ1-1 and V is TRBV7-2; tentative D call: TRBD1 (5 bases). Germline values: CDR1 SGHTA, CDR2 FQGNSA. The CDR3 runs 13 residues. The V end lost 2 bases, the J end lost 5 bases, and 9 bases lay between the germline ends. CDR3 DNA sequence: TGTGCCAGCAGCTTATCTTGGGGGACTGAAGCTTTCTTT. Protein sequence: CASSLSWGTEAFF.

There are a few counts of this clonotype. The chain couples TRBV7-9 to TRBJ1-5; a weak D match, TRBD1 (5 bases). V was cut by 5 bases and J by 4 bases, with 21 bases left in between. Germline V CDR1 and CDR2: SEHNR, FQNEAQ (reference sequence). The CDR3 loop spans 17 amino acids. The CDR3 nucleotides read TGTGCCAGCAGCCCATCACGGGACCCCACCCTTAATCAGCCCCAGCATTTT. The encoded protein is CASSPSRDPTLNQPQHF.

The chain combines TRBV4-3 with TRBJ2-3; D ambiguous. There are 13 residues in the CDR3. Deletions cut 3 bases from V and 7 bases from J, with 11 bases between. In germline, CDR1 is LGHNA, CDR2 YSLEER. CDR3: CASSQEPLHTQYF. The CDR3 DNA sequence: TGCGCCAGCAGCCAGGAACCACTCCATACGCAGTATTTT.

CDR3 DNA sequence: TGTGCCAGCAGTGAATGGGGAGACACTGAAGCTTTCTTT. It specifies CASSEWGDTEAFF. V is TRBV25-1 and J is TRBJ1-1; D ambiguous. The V end lost 1 base, the J end lost 3 bases, and 6 bases lay between the germline ends. CDR3 size: 13 residues. CDR1 and CDR2 (germline): MGHDK, SYGVNS.

The CDR3: CASSQGTSGSHEQFF. The CDR3 DNA reads TGCGCCAGCAGCCAGGGGACTAGCGGGAGCCATGAGCAGTTCTTC. The J gene is TRBJ2-1, the V gene TRBV4-3, with 14 positions matching TRBD2. This CDR3 has 15 residues. Trimming removed 3 bases from V and 8 bases from J; junction bases left unmatched: 3. The germline V gene encodes CDR1 LGHNA and CDR2 YSLEER.

The CDR3 region has the DNA TGTGCCAGCAGTTCCGGCGGGAGCCAGTACTTC. Its protein product is CASSSGGSQYF. The chain recombines TRBV27 with TRBJ2-7; 7 bases agree with TRBD2. The germline V gene encodes CDR1 MNHEY and CDR2 SMNVEV (reference sequence). CDR3 length equals 11 residues. V shed 4 bases and J 10 bases; nucleotides not matched to a gene: 4.

The J gene is TRBJ2-7, the V gene TRBV10-3, with TRBD1 matching over 10 bases. After removal of 9 bases from V and 4 bases from J, the junction contained 6 bases not matched to a gene. The germline V gene encodes CDR1 ENHRY and CDR2 SYGVKD. The CDR3 contains 13 residues. The CDR3 DNA follows: TGTGCCATATCAGGGACAGGGGAATACGAGCAGTACTTC. The encoded protein is CAISGTGEYEQYF.

This clonotype showed up just a few times. The chain employs TRBV14 and TRBJ2-7, with a tentative D call TRBD2 (6 bases). CDR3 length equals 15 residues. CDR1 is SGHDN, CDR2 FVKESK, per germline. Trimming cost V 0 bases and J 3 bases, with 12 bases left between them. CDR3 sequence (DNA): TGTGCCAGCAGCCAAGATGGGGAGGACTTCTACGAGCAGTACTTC. Its protein product is CASSQDGEDFYEQYF.

The chain uses TRBV5-1 and TRBJ2-5; the D gene is possibly TRBD1 (5 bases). Germline V CDR1 and CDR2: SGHRS, YFSETQ. The CDR3 is 12 residues long. The V end was cut by 5 bases, the J end by 5 bases, with 10 bases between. In DNA form, the CDR3 reads TGCGCCAGCAGAGGGGTGGAGGAGACCCAGTACTTC. This codes for CASRGVEETQYF.

The chain links TRBV29-1 to TRBJ2-3; TRBD2 aligns across 10 bases. Germline values: CDR1 SQVTM, CDR2 ANQGSEA. The CDR3 runs 13 residues. V shed 6 bases and J 5 bases; nucleotides not matched to a gene: 5. The CDR3 is CSVRAGGIDTQYF. The DNA of the CDR3 is TGCAGCGTCCGAGCGGGAGGGATAGATACGCAGTATTTT.

The chain joins TRBV6-5 to TRBJ1-1, with unresolved D. Per the germline V gene, CDR1 is MNHEY and CDR2 is SVGAGI. Trimming left V 8 bases short and J 0 bases short, with 10 bases between. The CDR3 spans 13 residues. The CDR3, as DNA: TGTGCCAGCGAGGATAAAATGAACACTGAAGCTTTCTTT. Amino acids: CASEDKMNTEAFF.

The gene calls are TRBV29-1 and TRBJ2-4; D remains unclear. This CDR3 contains 16 residues. The germline V gene encodes CDR1 SQVTM and CDR2 ANQGSEA. Trimming cost V 6 bases and J 1 base, with 19 bases left between them. CDR3 bases: TGCAGCGTGATAGAAAACCCCATCCGGGCCAAAAACATTCAGTACTTC. It translates to CSVIENPIRAKNIQYF.

The CDR3, as DNA: TGTGCCAGCAGTCAAAGCGGGATCTCCTACAATGAGCAGTTCTTC. The encoded protein is CASSQSGISYNEQFF. The rearrangement joins TRBV6-2 or TRBV6-3 to TRBJ2-1; 7 nucleotides match TRBD2. The V gene end was trimmed by 5 bases and the J gene end by 0 bases; junction bases not matched to a gene: 4. This CDR3 has 15 amino acids. Germline V CDR1 and CDR2: MNHEY, SVGEGT.

The rearrangement joins TRBV27 to TRBJ2-2; D not resolved. Germline CDR1 is MNHEY and CDR2 is SMNVEV (reference sequence). The CDR3 covers 13 residues. V lost 6 bases, J lost 4 bases, and 9 bases lay in between. Written as DNA, the CDR3 is TGTGCCAGCAGCCATCAAGGCACCGGGGAGCTGTTTTTT. Its translation: CASSHQGTGELFF.

This clonotype was seen only a few times. This chain joins TRBV29-1 and TRBJ1-1; 9 bases agree with TRBD1. This CDR3 comprises 13 residues. In germline, CDR1 is SQVTM, CDR2 ANQGSEA. The V segment lost 2 bases and the J segment 6 bases; nucleotides outside the gene matches: 4. CDR3 amino acids: CSVEPRQGAEAFF. In DNA form, the CDR3 reads TGCAGCGTTGAACCCCGACAGGGGGCTGAAGCTTTCTTT.

The chain has TRBV29-1 and TRBJ2-3; D might be TRBD1 (6 bases). Germline V gene lookup returns CDR1 SQVTM and CDR2 ANQGSEA. The CDR3 has 12 amino acids. V lost 5 bases and J lost 4, with 10 bases in between. CDR3 coding DNA: TGCAGCGTTTCCACAGGGTCAGATACGCAGTATTTT. Encoded protein: CSVSTGSDTQYF.